Each of the 9 T cell receptor beta chains below was sequenced from the same sample in a study of CD8 T cells in ankylosing spondylitis. From the 5' RACE reads, TCRdb called clonotypes with MiXCR, one entry per CDR3 protein. The sample includes some 840,000 distinct CDR3 sequences, over 9.5% of them seen just once. The study's findings and limits: About 8 highly homologous variants made up a TCR beta motif, and this motif appeared characteristic of ankylosing spondylitis blood.

No cognate antigen is known for these TCRs. The sequencing sample was made of blood, either unsorted or a sorted T cell fraction (not recorded which). Receptors were obtained from a male donor with ankylosing spondylitis.

In its sample, this clonotype was seen a few times. The chain recombines TRBV5-1 with TRBJ2-5; 7 bases line up with TRBD2. The germline CDR1 and CDR2 sequences are SGHRS and YFSETQ. The CDR3 spans 16 residues. V dropped 0 bases and J dropped 0; count of bases not matched to a gene: 5. CDR3: CASSLASSGYQETQYF. The CDR3 DNA follows: TGCGCCAGCAGCTTGGCCTCTAGCGGTTACCAAGAGACCCAGTACTTC. Full variable domain (remainder filled in from reference TRBV5-1 and TRBJ2-5): KAGVTQTPRYLIKTRGQQVTLSCSPISGHRSVSWYQQTPGQGLQFLFEYFSETQRNKGNFPGRFSGRQFSNSRSEMNVSTLELGDSALYLCASSLASSGYQETQYFGPGTRLLVL.

The chain combines TRBV28 with TRBJ2-1; the match to TRBD2 covers 7 bases. The CDR3 contains 14 residues. From germline, CDR1 is MDHEN and CDR2 SYDVKM. With 3 bases clipped from V and 9 bases from J, the junction kept 8 bases outside the gene matches. CDR3 protein: CASSFTSAIVEQFF. In DNA form, the CDR3 reads TGTGCCAGCAGTTTTACTAGCGCGATAGTTGAGCAGTTCTTC. Full variable domain (remainder filled in from reference TRBV28 and TRBJ2-1): DVKVTQSSRYLVKRTGEKVFLECVQDMDHENMFWYRQDPGLGLRLIYFSYDVKMKEKGDIPEGYSVSREKKERFSLILESASTNQTSMYLCASSFTSAIVEQFFGPGTRLTVL.

The chain links TRBV4-1 to TRBJ2-1, with D uncertain. The germline V gene has CDR1 MGHRA and CDR2 YSYEKL. Deletions cut 1 base from V and 0 bases from J, with 10 bases between. The CDR3 runs to 16 residues. CDR3 residues: CASSQGAVSSYNEQFF. CDR3 bases: TGCGCCAGCAGCCAAGGGGCGGTAAGCTCCTACAATGAGCAGTTCTTC.

Only a few counts were recorded for this clonotype. The chain uses TRBV4-3 and TRBJ1-1; no clear D gene. Germline CDR1 and CDR2: LGHNA and YSLEER. Deletions cut 4 bases from V and 0 bases from J, with 12 bases between. The CDR3 has 15 amino acids. CDR3 sequence: CASSRTWIMNTEAFF. DNA of the CDR3: TGCGCCAGCAGCCGCACGTGGATCATGAACACTGAAGCTTTCTTT.

This clonotype turned up a few times. The chain carries TRBV9 and TRBJ2-2; D ambiguous. Between the trimmed V and J ends, which lost 7 bases and 2 bases, there was a span of 12 bases. CDR3 size: 14 residues. CDR1 SGDLS and CDR2 YYNGEE come from the germline V gene. CDR3 bases: TGTGCCAGCGGACGCAAGCTAAACACCGGGGAGCTGTTTTTT. Its translation is CASGRKLNTGELFF.

V usage is TRBV20-1 and J usage is TRBJ2-5; TRBD1 matches 9 bases. The ends lost 1 base at V and 9 bases at J; junction bases unmatched: 9. Germline assignment: CDR1 DFQATT and CDR2 SNEGSKA (reference sequence). The CDR3 runs 14 residues. The CDR3 nucleotides are TGCAGTGCTAGAGGGGGACAGGGAGAATTACCCCAGTACTTC. It yields the protein CSARGGQGELPQYF.

This clonotype was seen a handful of times. This chain joins TRBV20-1 and TRBJ1-1; 7 bases are a match to TRBD1. CDR1 is DFQATT and CDR2 is SNEGSKA in the germline V gene (reference sequence). Unmatched junction bases numbered 6, after V lost 4 bases and J lost 1 base. CDR3 size: 14 residues. The CDR3 nucleotides read TGCAGTGCTATGCCTGGGACAGCGAACACTGAAGCTTTCTTT. Its protein product is CSAMPGTANTEAFF.

This clonotype appeared a single time. V is TRBV28 and J is TRBJ2-1; 15 bases are shared with TRBD2. The germline CDR1 and CDR2 sequences are MDHEN and SYDVKM. This CDR3 contains 18 residues. V dropped 6 bases and J dropped 8; count of bases not matched to a gene: 14. The CDR3 sequence: CASRAGLAGGEGGDEQFF. CDR3 nucleotides: TGTGCCAGCAGGGCCGGACTAGCGGGAGGGGAAGGTGGAGATGAGCAGTTCTTC.

This clonotype turned up a few times. This chain joins TRBV15 and TRBJ2-5; D is perhaps TRBD1 or TRBD2 (5 bases each). CDR1 and CDR2 (germline): LNHNV, YYDKDF (reference sequence). Trimming cost V 4 bases and J 9 bases, with 18 bases left between them. The CDR3 sequence is 14 residues long. The CDR3 nucleotides are TGTGCCACCAGCACCTTTCACTTACGAGGGGCCCAGTACTTC. This codes for CATSTFHLRGAQYF.